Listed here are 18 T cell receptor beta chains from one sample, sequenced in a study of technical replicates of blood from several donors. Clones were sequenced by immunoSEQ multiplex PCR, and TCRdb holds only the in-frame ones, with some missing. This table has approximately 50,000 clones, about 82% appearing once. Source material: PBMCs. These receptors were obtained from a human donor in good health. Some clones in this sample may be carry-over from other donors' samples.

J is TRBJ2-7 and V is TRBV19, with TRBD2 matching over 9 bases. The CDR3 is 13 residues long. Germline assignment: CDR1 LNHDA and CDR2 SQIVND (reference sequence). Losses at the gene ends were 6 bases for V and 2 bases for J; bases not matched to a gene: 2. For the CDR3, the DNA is TGTGCCAGTAGCGCGGGGGGGCCCTACGAGCAGTACTTC. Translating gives CASSAGGPYEQYF.

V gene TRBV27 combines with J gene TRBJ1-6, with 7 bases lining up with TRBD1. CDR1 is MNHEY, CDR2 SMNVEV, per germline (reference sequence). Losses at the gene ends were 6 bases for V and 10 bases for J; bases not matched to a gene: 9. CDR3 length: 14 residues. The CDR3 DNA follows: TGTGCCAGCAGGGTAGGACAGGAGGCCTCACCCCTCCACTTT. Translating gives CASRVGQEASPLHF.

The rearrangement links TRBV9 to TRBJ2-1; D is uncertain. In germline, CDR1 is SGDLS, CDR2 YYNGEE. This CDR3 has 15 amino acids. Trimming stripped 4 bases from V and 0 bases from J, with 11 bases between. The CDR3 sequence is CASSPSASSYNEQFF. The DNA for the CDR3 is TGTGCCAGCAGCCCATCGGCTAGCTCCTACAATGAGCAGTTCTTC.

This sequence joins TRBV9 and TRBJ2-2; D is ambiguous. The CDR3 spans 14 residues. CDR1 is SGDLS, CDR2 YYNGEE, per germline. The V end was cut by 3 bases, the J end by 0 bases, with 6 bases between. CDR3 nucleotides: TGTGCCAGCAGCGCCCTCCCGAACACCGGGGAGCTGTTTTTT. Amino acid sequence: CASSALPNTGELFF.

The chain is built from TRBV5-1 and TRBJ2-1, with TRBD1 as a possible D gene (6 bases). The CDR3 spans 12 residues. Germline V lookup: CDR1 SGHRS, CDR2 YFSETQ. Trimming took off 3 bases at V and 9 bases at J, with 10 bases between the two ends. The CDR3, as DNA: TGCGCCAGCAGCTCGACAGGTATTGAGCAGTTCTTC. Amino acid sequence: CASSSTGIEQFF.

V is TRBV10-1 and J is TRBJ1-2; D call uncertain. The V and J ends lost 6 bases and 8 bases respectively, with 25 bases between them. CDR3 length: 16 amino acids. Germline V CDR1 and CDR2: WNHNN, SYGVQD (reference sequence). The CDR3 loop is CASRRPRRRVLEGYTF. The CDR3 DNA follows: TGCGCCAGCAGGCGGCCGAGGAGGCGGGTCCTGGAGGGCTACACCTTC.

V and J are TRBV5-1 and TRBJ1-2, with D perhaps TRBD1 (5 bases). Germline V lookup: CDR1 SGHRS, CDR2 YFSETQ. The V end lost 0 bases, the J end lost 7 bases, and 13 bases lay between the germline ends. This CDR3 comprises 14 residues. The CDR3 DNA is TGCGCCAGCAGCTTGGAGGGGTATGGAAGTGGCTACACCTTC. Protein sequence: CASSLEGYGSGYTF.

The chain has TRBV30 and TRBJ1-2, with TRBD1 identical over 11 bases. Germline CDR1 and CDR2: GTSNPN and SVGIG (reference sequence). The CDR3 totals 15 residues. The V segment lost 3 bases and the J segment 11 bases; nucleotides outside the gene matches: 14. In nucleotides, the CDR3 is TGTGCCTGGAGCTTGAACGACCCGGGACAGGGGGTTTACACCTTC. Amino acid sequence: CAWSLNDPGQGVYTF.

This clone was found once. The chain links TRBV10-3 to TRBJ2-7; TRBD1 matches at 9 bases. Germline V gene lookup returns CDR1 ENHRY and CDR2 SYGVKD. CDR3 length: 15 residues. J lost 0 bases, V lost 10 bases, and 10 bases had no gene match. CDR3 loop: CATGGGQGSSYEQYF. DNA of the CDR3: TGTGCCACCGGCGGCGGACAGGGGAGCTCCTACGAGCAGTACTTC.

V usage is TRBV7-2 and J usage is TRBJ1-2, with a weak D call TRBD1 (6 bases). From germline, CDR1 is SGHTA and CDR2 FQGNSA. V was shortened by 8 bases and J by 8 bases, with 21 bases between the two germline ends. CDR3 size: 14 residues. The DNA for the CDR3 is TGTGCCAGCGAGAGAAATCTTGGGGGCGGGGGCTACACCTTC. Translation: CASERNLGGGGYTF.

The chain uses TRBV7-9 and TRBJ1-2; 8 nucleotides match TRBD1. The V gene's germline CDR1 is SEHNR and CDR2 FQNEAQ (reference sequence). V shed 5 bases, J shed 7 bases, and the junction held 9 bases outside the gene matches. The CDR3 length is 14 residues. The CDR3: CASSIGQGSAGYTF. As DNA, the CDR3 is TGTGCCAGCAGCATAGGACAGGGTTCCGCTGGCTACACCTTC.

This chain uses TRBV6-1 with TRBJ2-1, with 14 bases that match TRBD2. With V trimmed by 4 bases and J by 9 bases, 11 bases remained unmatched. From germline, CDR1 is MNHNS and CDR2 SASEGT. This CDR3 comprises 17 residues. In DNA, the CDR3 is TGTGCCAGCAGTGGCAAATGGGGACTAGCGGGAGAGGTTGAGCAGTTCTTC. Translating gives CASSGKWGLAGEVEQFF.

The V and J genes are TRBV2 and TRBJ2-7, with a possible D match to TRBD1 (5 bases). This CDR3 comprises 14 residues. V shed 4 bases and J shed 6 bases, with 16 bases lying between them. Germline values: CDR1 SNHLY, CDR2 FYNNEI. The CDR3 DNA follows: TGTGCCAGCAGTGTTTTTGTTAAAGGGGCCGAGCAGTACTTC. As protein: CASSVFVKGAEQYF.

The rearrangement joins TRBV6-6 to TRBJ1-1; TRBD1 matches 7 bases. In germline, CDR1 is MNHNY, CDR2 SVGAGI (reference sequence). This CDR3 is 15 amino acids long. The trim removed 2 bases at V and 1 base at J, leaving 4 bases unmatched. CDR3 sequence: CASSYADRRNTEAFF. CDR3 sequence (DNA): TGTGCCAGCAGTTACGCGGACAGGAGGAACACTGAAGCTTTCTTT.

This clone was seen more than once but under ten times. Written as DNA, the CDR3 is TGTGCCAGCAGCTTGTCTGAAGAGAGGGAGCAGTACTTC. It translates to CASSLSEEREQYF. The chain joins TRBV7-9 to TRBJ2-7, with D unclear. The CDR3 length is 13 residues. Germline CDR1 is SEHNR and CDR2 is FQNEAQ (reference sequence). V was cut by 3 bases and J by 7 bases, with 13 bases left in between.

In DNA form, the CDR3 reads TGTGCCAGCAGTTCTAGCGTCGGGGAGCTGTTTTTT. Protein product: CASSSSVGELFF. This chain links TRBV6-1 with TRBJ2-2; D is possibly TRBD2 (6 bases). The ends were cut back, 5 bases at V and 7 bases at J, with 8 bases in the middle. The CDR3 contains 12 residues. The germline CDR1 and CDR2 sequences are MNHNS and SASEGT.

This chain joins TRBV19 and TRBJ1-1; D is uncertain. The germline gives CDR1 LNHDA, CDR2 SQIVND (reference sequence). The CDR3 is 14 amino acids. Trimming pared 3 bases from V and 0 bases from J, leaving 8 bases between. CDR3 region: CASSIMALNTEAFF. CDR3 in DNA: TGTGCCAGTAGTATTATGGCACTGAACACTGAAGCTTTCTTT.

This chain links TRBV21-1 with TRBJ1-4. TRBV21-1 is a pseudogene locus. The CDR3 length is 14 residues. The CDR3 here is CASSKARTSEKLFF. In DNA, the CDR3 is TGTGCCAGCAGCAAAGCGCGTACGAGTGAAAAACTGTTTTTT.